The source of this T cell receptor beta chain is a study of cytomegalovirus exposure and HLA in healthy donors. Study information: T cells numbering about 179 million yielded approximately 100 million unique TCR beta sequences in an earlier analysis.

The CDR3 is 12 amino acids. Germline V gene sequence: CDR1 SGHVS, CDR2 FNYEAQ. Trimming removed 6 bases at V and 7 bases at J, with 13 bases between. Findings and caveats of the study: Presence/absence analyses assumed roughly uniform sequencing depth across donors.

Remarks on this clone: Its cognate antigen is unknown.

The PCR made use of 60 Vbeta and 13 Jbeta primers. This table comes from immunoSEQ multiplex PCR, and its TCRdb copy is limited to in-frame clones, with some not included. The sample shows about 150,000 clones, 64% of them seen only once. The source of this sequence is a woman under 40 in good health and CMV-seropositive. The V gene is TRBV7-6, the J gene TRBJ2-7; a possible D gene is TRBD1 (6 bases). Material: PBMCs. CDR3 coding DNA: TGTGCCAGCAGTTCGCAGGGGAGTGAGCAGTACTTC. Translating gives CASSSQGSEQYF.